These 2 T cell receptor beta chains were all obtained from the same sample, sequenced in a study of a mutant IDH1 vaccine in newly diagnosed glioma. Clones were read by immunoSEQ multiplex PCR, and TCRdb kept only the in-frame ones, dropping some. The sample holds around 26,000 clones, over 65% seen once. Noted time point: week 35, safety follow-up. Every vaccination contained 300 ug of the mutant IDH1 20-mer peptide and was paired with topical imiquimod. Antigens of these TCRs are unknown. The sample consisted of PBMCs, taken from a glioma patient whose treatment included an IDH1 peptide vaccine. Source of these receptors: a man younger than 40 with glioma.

The CDR3 DNA follows: TGTGCCATCAGGGACGGGCAGCGCCTTAACTATGGCTACACCTTC. Its translation: CAIRDGQRLNYGYTF. The gene calls are TRBV10-3 and TRBJ1-2; D remains unclear. Per germline, CDR1 ENHRY and CDR2 SYGVKD. With 6 bases removed from V and 1 base from J, the gap between germline ends came to 15 bases. The CDR3 contains 15 residues.

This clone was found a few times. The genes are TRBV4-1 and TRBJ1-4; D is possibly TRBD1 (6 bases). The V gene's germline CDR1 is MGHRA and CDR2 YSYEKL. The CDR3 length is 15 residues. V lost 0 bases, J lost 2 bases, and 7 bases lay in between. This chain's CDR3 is CASSQEGGTNEKLFF. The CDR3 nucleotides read TGCGCCAGCAGCCAAGAAGGGGGGACTAATGAAAAACTGTTTTTT.